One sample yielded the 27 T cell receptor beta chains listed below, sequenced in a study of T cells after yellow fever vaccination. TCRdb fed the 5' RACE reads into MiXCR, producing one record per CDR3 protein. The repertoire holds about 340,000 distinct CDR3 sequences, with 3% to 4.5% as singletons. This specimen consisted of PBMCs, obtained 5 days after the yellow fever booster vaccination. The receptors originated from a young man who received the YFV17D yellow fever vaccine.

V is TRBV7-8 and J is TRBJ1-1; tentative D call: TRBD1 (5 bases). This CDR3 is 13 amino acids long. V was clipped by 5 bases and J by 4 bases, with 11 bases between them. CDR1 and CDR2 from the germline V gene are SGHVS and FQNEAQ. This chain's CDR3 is CASSPGLITEAFF. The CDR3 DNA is TGTGCCAGCAGCCCGGGACTGATCACTGAAGCTTTCTTT.

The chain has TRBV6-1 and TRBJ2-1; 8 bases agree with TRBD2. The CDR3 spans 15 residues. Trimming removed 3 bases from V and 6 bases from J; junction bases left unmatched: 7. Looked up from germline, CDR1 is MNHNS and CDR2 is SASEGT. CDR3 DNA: TGTGCCAGCAGTGACCCCAGCGGGGGTCCCAATGAGCAGTTCTTC. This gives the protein CASSDPSGGPNEQFF.

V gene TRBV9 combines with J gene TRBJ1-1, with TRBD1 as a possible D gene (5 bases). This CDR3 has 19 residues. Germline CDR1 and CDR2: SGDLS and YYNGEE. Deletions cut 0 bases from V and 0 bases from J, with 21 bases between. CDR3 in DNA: TGTGCCAGCAGCGTAGGGGTGGACCCACAGGCTACAATGAACACTGAAGCTTTCTTT. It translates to CASSVGVDPQATMNTEAFF.

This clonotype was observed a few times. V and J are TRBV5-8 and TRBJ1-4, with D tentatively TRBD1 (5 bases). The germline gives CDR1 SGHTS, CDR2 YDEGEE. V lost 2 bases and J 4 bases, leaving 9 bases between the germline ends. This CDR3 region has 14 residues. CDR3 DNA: TGTGCCAGCAGCTTCGGGCAGGGTAATGAAAAACTGTTTTTT. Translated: CASSFGQGNEKLFF.

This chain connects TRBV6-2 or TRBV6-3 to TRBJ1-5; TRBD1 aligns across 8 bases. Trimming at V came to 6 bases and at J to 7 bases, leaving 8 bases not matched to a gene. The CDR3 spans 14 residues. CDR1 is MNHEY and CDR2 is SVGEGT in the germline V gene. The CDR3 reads CASSRQGRGQPQHF. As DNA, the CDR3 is TGTGCCAGCAGCCGACAGGGGCGCGGGCAGCCCCAGCATTTT.

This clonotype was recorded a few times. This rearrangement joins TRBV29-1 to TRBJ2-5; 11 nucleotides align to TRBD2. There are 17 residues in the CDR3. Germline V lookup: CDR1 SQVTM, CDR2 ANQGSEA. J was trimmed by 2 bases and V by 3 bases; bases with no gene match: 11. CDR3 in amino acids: CSVDNVLAGARQETQYF. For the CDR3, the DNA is TGCAGCGTTGATAATGTACTAGCGGGGGCCCGGCAAGAGACCCAGTACTTC.

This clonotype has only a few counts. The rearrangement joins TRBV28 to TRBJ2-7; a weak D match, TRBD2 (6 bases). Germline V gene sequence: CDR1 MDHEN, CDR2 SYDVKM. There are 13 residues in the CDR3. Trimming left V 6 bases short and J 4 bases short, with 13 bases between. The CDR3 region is CASSPGGEYEQYV. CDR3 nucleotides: TGTGCCAGCAGCCCCGGAGGGGAATACGAGCAGTACGTC.

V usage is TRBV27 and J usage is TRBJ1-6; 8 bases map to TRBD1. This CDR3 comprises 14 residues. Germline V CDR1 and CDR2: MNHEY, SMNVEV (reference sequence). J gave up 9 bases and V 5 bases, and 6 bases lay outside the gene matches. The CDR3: CASSPTGVGSPLHF. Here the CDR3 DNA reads TGTGCCAGCAGTCCGACAGGGGTTGGTTCACCCCTCCACTTT.

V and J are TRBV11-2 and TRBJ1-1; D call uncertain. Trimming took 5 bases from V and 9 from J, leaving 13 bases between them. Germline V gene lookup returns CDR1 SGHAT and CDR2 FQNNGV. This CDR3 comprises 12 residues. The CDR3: CASSTQARKAFF. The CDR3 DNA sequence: TGTGCCAGCAGCACTCAGGCCCGAAAAGCTTTCTTT.

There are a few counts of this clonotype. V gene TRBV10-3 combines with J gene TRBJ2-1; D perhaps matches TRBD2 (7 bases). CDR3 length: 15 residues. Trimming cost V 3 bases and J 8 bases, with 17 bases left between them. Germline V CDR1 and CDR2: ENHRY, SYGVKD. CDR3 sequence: CAISDQGGAFYEQFF. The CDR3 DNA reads TGTGCCATCAGTGATCAAGGGGGGGCTTTCTATGAGCAGTTCTTC.

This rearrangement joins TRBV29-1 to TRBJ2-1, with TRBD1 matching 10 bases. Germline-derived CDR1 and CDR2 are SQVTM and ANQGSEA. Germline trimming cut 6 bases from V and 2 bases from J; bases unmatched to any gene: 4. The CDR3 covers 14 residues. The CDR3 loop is CSVGTGDAYNEQFF. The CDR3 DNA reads TGCAGCGTGGGGACAGGGGACGCCTACAATGAGCAGTTCTTC.

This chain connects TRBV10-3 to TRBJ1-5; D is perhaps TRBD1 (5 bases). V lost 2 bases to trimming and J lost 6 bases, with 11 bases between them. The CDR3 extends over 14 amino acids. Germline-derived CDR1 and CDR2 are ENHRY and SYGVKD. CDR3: CAISEMGEGQPQHF. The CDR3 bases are TGTGCCATCAGTGAGATGGGGGAGGGTCAGCCCCAGCATTTT.

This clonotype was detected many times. The CDR3 here is CASSQLVGIEKLFF. In DNA form, the CDR3 reads TGCGCCAGCAGCCAACTAGTTGGAATTGAAAAACTGTTTTTT. The rearrangement links TRBV4-1 to TRBJ1-4, with D hard to call. This CDR3 contains 14 residues. With 2 bases removed from V and 7 bases from J, the gap between germline ends came to 11 bases. Germline loops: CDR1 MGHRA, CDR2 YSYEKL.

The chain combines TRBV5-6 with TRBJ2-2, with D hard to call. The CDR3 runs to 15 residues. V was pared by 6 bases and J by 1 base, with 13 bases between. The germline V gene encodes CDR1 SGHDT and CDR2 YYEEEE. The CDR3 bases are TGTGCCAGCAACAAACCCAGTGGGAACACCGGGGAGCTGTTTTTT. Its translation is CASNKPSGNTGELFF.

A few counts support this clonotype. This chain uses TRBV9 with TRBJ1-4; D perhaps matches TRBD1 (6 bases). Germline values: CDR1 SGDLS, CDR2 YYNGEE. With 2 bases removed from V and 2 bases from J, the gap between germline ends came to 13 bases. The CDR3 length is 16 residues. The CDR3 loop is CASSVGGPLTNEKLFF. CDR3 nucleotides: TGTGCCAGCAGCGTGGGGGGGCCCCTCACTAATGAAAAACTGTTTTTT.

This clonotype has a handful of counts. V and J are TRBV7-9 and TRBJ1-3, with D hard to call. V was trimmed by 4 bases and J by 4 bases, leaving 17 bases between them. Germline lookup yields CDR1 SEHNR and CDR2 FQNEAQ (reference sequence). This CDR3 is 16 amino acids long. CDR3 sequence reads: CASSSRRGDQGNTIYF. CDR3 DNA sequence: TGTGCCAGCAGCTCGAGACGAGGCGACCAGGGAAACACCATATATTTT.

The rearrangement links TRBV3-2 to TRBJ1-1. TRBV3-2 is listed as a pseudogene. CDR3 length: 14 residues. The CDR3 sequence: CASSPTELNTEAFF. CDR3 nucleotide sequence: TGTGCCAGCAGCCCTACAGAGCTGAACACTGAAGCTTTCTTT.

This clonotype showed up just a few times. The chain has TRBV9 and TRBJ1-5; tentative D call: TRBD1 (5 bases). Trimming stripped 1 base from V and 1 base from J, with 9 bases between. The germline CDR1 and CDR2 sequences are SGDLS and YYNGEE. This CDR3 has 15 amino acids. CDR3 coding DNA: TGTGCCAGCAGCGTATCGGGACGGAGCAATCAGCCCCAGCATTTT. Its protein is CASSVSGRSNQPQHF.

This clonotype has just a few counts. The CDR3 loop reads CASRGEGFSTDTQYF. CDR3 DNA sequence: TGCGCCAGCAGGGGGGAAGGATTTTCCACAGATACGCAGTATTTT. The gene calls are TRBV10-2 and TRBJ2-3; D may be TRBD1 or TRBD2 (5 bases each). The CDR3 runs 15 residues. The V end was cut by 6 bases, the J end by 2 bases, with 15 bases between. Germline V gene data show CDR1 as WSHSY and CDR2 as SAAADI.

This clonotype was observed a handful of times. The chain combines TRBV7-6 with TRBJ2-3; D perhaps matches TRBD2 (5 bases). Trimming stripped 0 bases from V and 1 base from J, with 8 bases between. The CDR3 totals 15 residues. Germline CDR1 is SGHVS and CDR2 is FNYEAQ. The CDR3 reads CASSLAPEGTDTQYF. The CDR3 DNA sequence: TGTGCCAGCAGCTTAGCGCCGGAGGGCACAGATACGCAGTATTTT.

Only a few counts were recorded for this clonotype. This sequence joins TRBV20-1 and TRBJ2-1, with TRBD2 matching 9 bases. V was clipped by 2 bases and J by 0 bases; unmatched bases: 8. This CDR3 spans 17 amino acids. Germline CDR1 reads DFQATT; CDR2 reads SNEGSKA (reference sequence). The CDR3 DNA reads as TGCAGTGCTAGATCTTTAGCGGGGGCCGACTCCTACAATGAGCAGTTCTTC. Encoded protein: CSARSLAGADSYNEQFF.

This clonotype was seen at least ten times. CDR3: CASSFEARGGTDTQYF. DNA of the CDR3: TGTGCCAGCAGCTTCGAAGCGAGGGGTGGCACAGATACGCAGTATTTT. The chain recombines TRBV5-6 with TRBJ2-3; D assignment may be TRBD1 or TRBD2 (5 bases each). CDR1 is SGHDT and CDR2 is YYEEEE in the germline V gene. The CDR3 length is 16 residues. The V gene lost 2 bases and the J gene lost 1 base, with 14 bases spanning the gap.

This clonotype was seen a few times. The CDR3 sequence: CASSSGQLYEQYF. CDR3 sequence (DNA): TGTGCCAGCAGTTCGGGACAGCTATACGAGCAGTACTTC. The chain uses TRBV6-2 or TRBV6-3 and TRBJ2-7; 7 nucleotides agree with TRBD1. CDR3 size: 13 residues. Trimming at V came to 4 bases and at J to 4 bases, leaving 4 bases not matched to a gene. Germline V gene lookup returns CDR1 MNHEY and CDR2 SVGEGT.

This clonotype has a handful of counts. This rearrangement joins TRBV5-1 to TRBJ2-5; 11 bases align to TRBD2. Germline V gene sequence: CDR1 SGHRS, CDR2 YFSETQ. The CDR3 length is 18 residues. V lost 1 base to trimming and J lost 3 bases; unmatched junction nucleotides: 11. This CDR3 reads CASSLLSLAGGTKETQYF. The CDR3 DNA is TGCGCCAGCAGCTTGCTTTCGCTAGCGGGGGGCACGAAAGAGACCCAGTACTTC.

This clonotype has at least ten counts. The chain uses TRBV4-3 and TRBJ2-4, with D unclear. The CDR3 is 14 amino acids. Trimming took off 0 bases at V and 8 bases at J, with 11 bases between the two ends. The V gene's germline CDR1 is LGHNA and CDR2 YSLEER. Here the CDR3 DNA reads TGCGCCAGCAGCCAAGAGCCCGGCTGGGACATTCAGTACTTC. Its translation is CASSQEPGWDIQYF.

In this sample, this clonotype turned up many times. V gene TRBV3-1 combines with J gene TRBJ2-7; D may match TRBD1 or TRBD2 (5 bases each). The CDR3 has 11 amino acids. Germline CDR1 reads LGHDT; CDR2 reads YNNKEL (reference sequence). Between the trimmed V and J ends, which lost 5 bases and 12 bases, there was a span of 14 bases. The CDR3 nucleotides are TGTGCCAGCAGCGAGGGACCCGCGCTGTACTTC. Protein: CASSEGPALYF.

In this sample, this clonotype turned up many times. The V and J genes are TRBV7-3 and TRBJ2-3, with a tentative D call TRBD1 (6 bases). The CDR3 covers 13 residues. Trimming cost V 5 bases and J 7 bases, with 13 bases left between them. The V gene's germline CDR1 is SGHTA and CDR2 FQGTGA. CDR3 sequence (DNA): TGTGCCAGCAGCCGTTTTACAGGGTATACGCAGTATTTT. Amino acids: CASSRFTGYTQYF.